Below, one TCR beta chain is given with its context. Its antigen is currently unknown. This specimen comes from a study of radiation and T cells in renal cell carcinoma. Time point denoted: blood 2 weeks post-SBRT. Treatment specified: 15 Gy SBRT to primary tumor, nephrectomy 4 weeks later. The tumor was a clear cell renal cell carcinoma. Study findings and constraints: From baseline, blood top tumor clonotypes peaked at 2 weeks post-radiation.

Measured with immunoSEQ multiplex PCR; TCRdb has only the in-frame clones, and not every one. In the table there are about 150,000 clones, 87% of which are singletons. CDR3 length equals 13 residues. V gave up 4 bases and J gave up 5 bases, with 12 bases separating them. Germline values: CDR1 SGHTS, CDR2 YDEGEE. The sequencing used blood, collected from a patient whose treatment included radiotherapy and nephrectomy. The TCR was taken from a woman between 45 and 60 years old with renal cell carcinoma. The genes are TRBV5-8 and TRBJ1-1; D gene unclear. The chain's CDR3 is CASSPFPGTEAFF. CDR3 coding DNA: TGTGCCAGCAGCCCGTTCCCGGGAACTGAAGCTTTCTTT.